Following are 12 T cell receptor beta chains from one sample sequenced in a study of chemoradiotherapy in HPV16-positive cancers. The data were produced by immunoSEQ multiplex PCR, yet TCRdb's version contains in-frame clones alone and is incomplete. The sample has roughly 70,000 clones, about nine tenths seen once. This specimen consisted of blood, obtained from a patient who underwent chemoradiotherapy. These receptors all stem from a human donor with HPV-associated anogenital cancer.

This chain uses TRBV9 with TRBJ2-3; 7 bases agree with TRBD2. The germline CDR1 and CDR2 sequences are SGDLS and YYNGEE. The J segment lost 0 bases and the V segment lost 3 bases, leaving 4 bases of the junction unmatched. The CDR3 extends over 15 amino acids. The CDR3 loop reads CASSERGVSTDTQYF. The CDR3 DNA follows: TGTGCCAGCAGCGAACGGGGGGTTAGCACAGATACGCAGTATTTT. The whole variable domain, filled in from reference TRBV9 and TRBJ2-3, reads DSGVTQTPKHLITATGQRVTLRCSPRSGDLSVYWYQQSLDQGLQFLIQYYNGEERAKGNILERFSAQQFPDLHSELNLSSLELGDSALYFCASSERGVSTDTQYFGPGTRLTVL.

In this sample, this clone turned up a few times. The chain has TRBV7-9 and TRBJ1-1; TRBD1 matches 9 bases. CDR1 is SEHNR, CDR2 FQNEAQ, per germline (reference sequence). This CDR3 region has 15 residues. V shed 7 bases, J shed 4 bases, and the junction held 10 bases outside the gene matches. In DNA, the CDR3 is TGTGCCAGCACGACAGGGGGAATTGGGGGCACTGAAGCTTTCTTT. Translating it yields CASTTGGIGGTEAFF.

In its sample, this clone was seen a few times. This chain uses TRBV6-1 with TRBJ1-5; 8 nucleotides line up with TRBD1. CDR3 length equals 16 residues. The V segment lost 0 bases and the J segment 5 bases; nucleotides outside the gene matches: 6. Per germline, CDR1 MNHNS and CDR2 SASEGT. The CDR3 nucleotides read TGTGCCAGCAGTGAAGCGGAAGGACAGGGCCATCAGCCCCAGCATTTT. Its translation: CASSEAEGQGHQPQHF.

This sequence joins TRBV5-5 and TRBJ2-7; TRBD2 matches 13 bases. The V and J ends lost 4 bases and 5 bases, in that order; junction bases with no gene match: 12. The CDR3 has 17 residues. CDR1 is SGHKS, CDR2 YYEKEE, per germline (reference sequence). The CDR3 DNA reads TGTGCCAGCAGCCCTCGGGAACTAGCGGGAGGGAGCCACGAGCAGTACTTC. Amino acids: CASSPRELAGGSHEQYF.

This clone was counted once. This sequence joins TRBV27 and TRBJ1-4; D ambiguous. V lost 5 bases, J lost 8 bases, and 18 bases lay in between. Germline V CDR1 and CDR2: MNHEY, SMNVEV (reference sequence). This CDR3 comprises 15 residues. CDR3 DNA sequence: TGTGCCAGCAGTCTCTCACTGGCCGTCCGGGAAAAACTGTTTTTT. This gives the protein CASSLSLAVREKLFF.

The V call is TRBV29-1, the J call TRBJ2-1, with 8 bases lining up with TRBD2. This CDR3 comprises 18 residues. Per the germline V gene, CDR1 is SQVTM and CDR2 is ANQGSEA. With V trimmed by 6 bases and J by 9 bases, 25 bases remained unmatched. Here the CDR3 DNA reads TGCAGCGTCGCTCCTCGGGGGGGCCCTAGTGGGGTACGTACTGAGCAGTTCTTC. Translated: CSVAPRGGPSGVRTEQFF.

V gene TRBV10-3 combines with J gene TRBJ2-3, with no clear D. The V gene's germline CDR1 is ENHRY and CDR2 SYGVKD. Trimming removed 6 bases from V and 5 bases from J, with 6 bases in between. The CDR3 totals 11 residues. CDR3 in DNA: TGTGCCATCAGACTGAAAGATACGCAGTATTTT. Translating gives CAIRLKDTQYF.

The chain uses TRBV27 and TRBJ1-1; TRBD1 agrees at 9 bases. V dropped 1 base and J dropped 6; count of bases not matched to a gene: 15. Germline V lookup: CDR1 MNHEY, CDR2 SMNVEV (reference sequence). There are 18 residues in the CDR3. The CDR3 nucleotides are TGTGCCAGCAGTTTATACGGCGGGACAGGGTCCCTCCGGTCTGAAGCTTTCTTT. The encoded protein is CASSLYGGTGSLRSEAFF.

V usage is TRBV11-2 and J usage is TRBJ2-2; 10 bases map to TRBD1. This CDR3 has 15 amino acids. From germline, CDR1 is SGHAT and CDR2 FQNNGV. Germline trimming cut 5 bases from V and 5 bases from J; bases unmatched to any gene: 5. The CDR3 sequence is CASSLPGQGTGELFF. The CDR3 bases are TGTGCCAGCAGCCTCCCGGGACAGGGGACCGGGGAGCTGTTTTTT.

This clone occurred once. The chain combines TRBV5-5 with TRBJ2-4, with a possible D match to TRBD1 (6 bases). Deletions cut 4 bases from V and 0 bases from J, with 14 bases between. The CDR3 consists of 16 residues. Per germline, CDR1 SGHKS and CDR2 YYEKEE (reference sequence). The CDR3: CASSHGQSLAKNIQYF. CDR3 bases: TGTGCCAGCAGCCACGGACAGAGCCTAGCCAAAAACATTCAGTACTTC.

For the CDR3, the DNA is TGTGCCTGGAGCGGGAGGAGGCAAGAGACCCAGTACTTC. Residues: CAWSGRRQETQYF. The V and J genes are TRBV30 and TRBJ2-5, with TRBD2 matching over 7 bases. CDR3 size: 13 residues. V dropped 3 bases and J dropped 2; count of bases not matched to a gene: 3. CDR1 and CDR2 (germline): GTSNPN, SVGIG (reference sequence).

The chain recombines TRBV4-1 with TRBJ2-7; possibly TRBD2 for D (5 bases). The germline CDR1 and CDR2 sequences are MGHRA and YSYEKL. V gave up 1 base and J gave up 1 base, with 11 bases separating them. CDR3 length: 15 residues. The CDR3 is CASSQGEGSSYEQYF. In DNA form, the CDR3 reads TGCGCCAGCAGCCAAGGAGAGGGCAGTTCCTACGAGCAGTACTTC.